This record concerns one T cell receptor beta chain sequence. The data derive from a study of early T cells in non-severe SARS-CoV-2 infection. Study-level information: Sequencing of unsorted whole blood was done on bulk RNA, leaving chains unpaired.

MiXCR, applied by TCRdb to the 5' RACE reads, yields one record per CDR3 protein. In the table there are approximately 64,000 distinct CDR3 sequences, over 4% of which are singletons. The CDR3 spans 12 residues. The ends lost 6 bases at V and 9 bases at J; junction bases unmatched: 6. Per germline, CDR1 SQVTM and CDR2 ANQGSEA. The clonotype comes from an adult who was a healthcare worker with PCR-confirmed SARS-CoV-2 infection or an uninfected control (not recorded which). This rearrangement joins TRBV29-1 to TRBJ1-3; 9 bases are a match to TRBD1. Sequenced sample: whole blood. CDR3 DNA sequence: TGCAGCGTCGTTGGGACAGGGACCACCATATATTTT. Protein sequence: CSVVGTGTTIYF.